This T cell receptor beta chain was identified in a study of T cell repertoires and HLA-DP antigens. Looking at the study overall: Donors were two male and one female, aged 18-to-29 to 60-to-69. Pre-culture CD4+ samples used roughly 1,300 ng DNA versus around 230 ng for CD137+CD4+ sorts.

Study-wide points: Against one allele, clones undetected before culture averaged approximately 35%; against the other, 50% to 65%.

Clones were sequenced by immunoSEQ multiplex PCR, and TCRdb holds only the in-frame ones, with some missing. The table includes roughly 110,000 clones, around 92% detected once. With regard to this clone: Antigen: not known.

The CDR3 extends over 14 amino acids. In germline, CDR1 is MRHNA, CDR2 SNTAGT. The ends lost 6 bases at V and 7 bases at J; junction bases unmatched: 8. The genes are TRBV6-4 and TRBJ1-2, with TRBD1 matching over 10 bases. The specimen was CD4+ T cells from PBMCs. The source of this sequence is a woman under 30 in good health and CMV-seronegative. CDR3 bases: TGTGCCAGCAGCCCAGACAGGGGGCGAAGTGGCTACACCTTC. Translation: CASSPDRGRSGYTF.